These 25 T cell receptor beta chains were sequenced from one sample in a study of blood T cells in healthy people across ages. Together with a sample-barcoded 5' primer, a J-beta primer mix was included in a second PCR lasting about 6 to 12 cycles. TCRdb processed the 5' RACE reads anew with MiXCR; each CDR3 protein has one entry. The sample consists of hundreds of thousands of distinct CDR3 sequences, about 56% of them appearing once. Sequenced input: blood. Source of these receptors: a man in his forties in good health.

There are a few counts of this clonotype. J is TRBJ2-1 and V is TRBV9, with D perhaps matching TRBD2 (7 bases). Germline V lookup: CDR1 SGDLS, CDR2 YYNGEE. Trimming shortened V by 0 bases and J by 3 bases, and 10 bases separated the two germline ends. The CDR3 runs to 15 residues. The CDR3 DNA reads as TGTGCCAGCAGCGTAGTCGGGGGGCGCTACAATGAGCAGTTCTTC. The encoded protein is CASSVVGGRYNEQFF.

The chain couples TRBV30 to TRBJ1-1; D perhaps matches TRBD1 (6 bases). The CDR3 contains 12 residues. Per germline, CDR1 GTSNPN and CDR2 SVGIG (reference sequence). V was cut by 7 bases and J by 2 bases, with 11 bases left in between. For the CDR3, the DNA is TGTGCCTTTATACAGGGAAACACTGAAGCTTTCTTT. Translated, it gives CAFIQGNTEAFF.

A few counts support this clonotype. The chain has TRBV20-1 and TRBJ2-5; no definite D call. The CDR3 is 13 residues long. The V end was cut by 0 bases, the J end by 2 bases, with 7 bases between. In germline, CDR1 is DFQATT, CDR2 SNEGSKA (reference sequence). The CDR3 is CSARDNSQETQYF. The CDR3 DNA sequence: TGCAGTGCTAGAGATAACAGTCAAGAGACCCAGTACTTC.

DNA for the CDR3: TGTGCCAGCAGTGGGCATGGGAGCAGGGGAAGAATGCGGTTGAAAGAGCAGTACTTC. It is translated as CASSGHGSRGRMRLKEQYF. V is TRBV27 and J is TRBJ2-7, with D maybe TRBD1 (6 bases). Germline V gene data show CDR1 as MNHEY and CDR2 as SMNVEV (reference sequence). Trimming removed 5 bases from V and 7 bases from J, with 33 bases in between. The CDR3 length is 19 residues.

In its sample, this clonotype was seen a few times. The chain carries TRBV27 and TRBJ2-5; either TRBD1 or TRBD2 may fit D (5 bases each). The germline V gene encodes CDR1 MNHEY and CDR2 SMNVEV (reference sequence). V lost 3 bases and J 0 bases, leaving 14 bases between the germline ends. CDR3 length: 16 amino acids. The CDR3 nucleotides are TGTGCCAGCAGTTTTGGGGCGTCGGGGTACCAAGAGACCCAGTACTTC. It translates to CASSFGASGYQETQYF.

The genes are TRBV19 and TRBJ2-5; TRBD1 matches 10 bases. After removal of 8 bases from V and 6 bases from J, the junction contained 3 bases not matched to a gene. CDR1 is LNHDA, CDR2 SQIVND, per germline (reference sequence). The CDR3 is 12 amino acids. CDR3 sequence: CASRDRGKTQYF. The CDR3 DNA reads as TGTGCCAGTCGGGACAGGGGCAAGACCCAGTACTTC.

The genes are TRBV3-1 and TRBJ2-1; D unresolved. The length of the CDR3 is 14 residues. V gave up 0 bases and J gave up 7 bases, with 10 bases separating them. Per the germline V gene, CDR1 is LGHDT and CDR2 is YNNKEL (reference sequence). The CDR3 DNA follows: TGTGCCAGCAGCCAAGATCTCGTCCAGAATGAGCAGTTCTTC. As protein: CASSQDLVQNEQFF.

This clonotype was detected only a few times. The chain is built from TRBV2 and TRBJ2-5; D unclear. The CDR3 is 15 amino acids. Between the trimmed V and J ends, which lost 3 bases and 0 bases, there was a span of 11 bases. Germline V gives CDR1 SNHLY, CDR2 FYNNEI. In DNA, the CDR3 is TGTGCCAGCAGTGAGGTAAAGGGTTACCAAGAGACCCAGTACTTC. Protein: CASSEVKGYQETQYF.

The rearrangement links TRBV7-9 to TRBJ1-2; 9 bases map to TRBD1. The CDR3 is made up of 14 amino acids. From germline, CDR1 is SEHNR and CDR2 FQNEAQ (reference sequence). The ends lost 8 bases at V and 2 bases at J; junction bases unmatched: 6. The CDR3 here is CASAGQGNNYGYTF. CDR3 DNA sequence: TGTGCCAGCGCAGGACAGGGGAACAACTATGGCTACACCTTC.

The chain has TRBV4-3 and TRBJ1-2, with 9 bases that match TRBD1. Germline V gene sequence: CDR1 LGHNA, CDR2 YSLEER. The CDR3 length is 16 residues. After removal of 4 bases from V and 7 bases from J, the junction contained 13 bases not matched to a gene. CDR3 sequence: CASSLDPGQGISGYTF. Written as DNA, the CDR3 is TGCGCCAGCAGCCTCGATCCGGGACAGGGAATCAGTGGCTACACCTTC.

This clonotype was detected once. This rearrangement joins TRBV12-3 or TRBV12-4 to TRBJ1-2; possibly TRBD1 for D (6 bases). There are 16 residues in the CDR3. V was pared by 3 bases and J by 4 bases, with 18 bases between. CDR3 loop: CASSLPLQGGSYGYTF. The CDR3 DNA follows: TGTGCCAGCAGTTTGCCGCTACAGGGAGGTAGCTATGGCTACACCTTC.

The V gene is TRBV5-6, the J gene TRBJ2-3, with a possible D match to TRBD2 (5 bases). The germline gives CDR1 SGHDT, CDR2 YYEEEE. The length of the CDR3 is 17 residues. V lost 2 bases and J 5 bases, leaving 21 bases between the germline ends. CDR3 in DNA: TGTGCCAGCAGCTTAAGGACTGAGGCCCTTCACATAGATACGCAGTATTTT. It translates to CASSLRTEALHIDTQYF.

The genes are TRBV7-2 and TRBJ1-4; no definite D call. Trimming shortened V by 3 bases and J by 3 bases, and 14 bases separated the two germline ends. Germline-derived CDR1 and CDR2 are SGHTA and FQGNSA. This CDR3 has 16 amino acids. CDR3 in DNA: TGTGCCAGCAGCTTGTTTTTGGGTGCGGCTAATGAAAAACTGTTTTTT. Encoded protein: CASSLFLGAANEKLFF.

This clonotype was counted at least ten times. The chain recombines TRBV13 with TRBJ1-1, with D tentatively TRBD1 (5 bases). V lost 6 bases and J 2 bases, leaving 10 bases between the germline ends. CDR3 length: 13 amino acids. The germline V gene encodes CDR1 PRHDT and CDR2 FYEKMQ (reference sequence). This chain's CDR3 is CASRQAPNTEAFF. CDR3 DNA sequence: TGTGCCAGCAGACAGGCTCCCAACACTGAAGCTTTCTTT.

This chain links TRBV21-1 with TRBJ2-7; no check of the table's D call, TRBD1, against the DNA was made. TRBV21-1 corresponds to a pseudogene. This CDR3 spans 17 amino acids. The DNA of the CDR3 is TGTGCCAGCAGCAAAGCCAGGACAGGGCCTACAACCTACGAGCAGTACTTC. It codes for CASSKARTGPTTYEQYF.

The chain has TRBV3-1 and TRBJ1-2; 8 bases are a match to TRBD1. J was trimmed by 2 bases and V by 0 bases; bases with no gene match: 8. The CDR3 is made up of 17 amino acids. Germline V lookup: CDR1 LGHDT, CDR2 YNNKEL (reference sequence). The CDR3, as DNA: TGTGCCAGCAGCCAAGAATTCGGGACAGGAATAAACTATGGCTACACCTTC. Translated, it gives CASSQEFGTGINYGYTF.

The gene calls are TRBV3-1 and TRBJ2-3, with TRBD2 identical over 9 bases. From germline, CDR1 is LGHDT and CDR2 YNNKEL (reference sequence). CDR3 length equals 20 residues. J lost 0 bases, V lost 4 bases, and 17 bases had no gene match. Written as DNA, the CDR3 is TGTGCCAGCAGCCGCGTCGGCTCTACTAGCGGGCCCTCTAGCACAGATACGCAGTATTTT. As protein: CASSRVGSTSGPSSTDTQYF.

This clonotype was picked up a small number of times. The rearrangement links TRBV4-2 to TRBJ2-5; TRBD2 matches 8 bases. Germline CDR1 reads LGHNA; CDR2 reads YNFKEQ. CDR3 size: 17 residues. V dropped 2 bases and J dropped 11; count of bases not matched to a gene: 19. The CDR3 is CASSQYTRASGPGEQYF. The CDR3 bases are TGTGCCAGCAGCCAATATACTCGAGCTAGCGGGCCGGGGGAGCAGTACTTC.

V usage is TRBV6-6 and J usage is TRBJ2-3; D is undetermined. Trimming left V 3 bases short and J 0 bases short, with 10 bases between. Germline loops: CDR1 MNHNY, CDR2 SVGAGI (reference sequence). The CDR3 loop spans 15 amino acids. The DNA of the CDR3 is TGTGCCAGCAGTTATCACCAGGTTAGCACAGATACGCAGTATTTT. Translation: CASSYHQVSTDTQYF.

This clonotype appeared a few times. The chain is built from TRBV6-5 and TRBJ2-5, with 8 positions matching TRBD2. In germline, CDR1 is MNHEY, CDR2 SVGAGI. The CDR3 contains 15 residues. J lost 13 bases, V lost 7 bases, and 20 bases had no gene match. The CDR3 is CASKPEGSGNPTSYF. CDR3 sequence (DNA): TGTGCCAGCAAACCCGAGGGTAGCGGGAACCCGACGTCGTACTTC.

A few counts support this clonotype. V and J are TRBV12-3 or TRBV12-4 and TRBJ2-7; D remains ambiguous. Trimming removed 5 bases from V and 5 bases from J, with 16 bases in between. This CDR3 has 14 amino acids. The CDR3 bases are TGTGCCAGCAGTCCGGGCCCACCGGCCGACGAGCAGTACTTC. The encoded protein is CASSPGPPADEQYF.

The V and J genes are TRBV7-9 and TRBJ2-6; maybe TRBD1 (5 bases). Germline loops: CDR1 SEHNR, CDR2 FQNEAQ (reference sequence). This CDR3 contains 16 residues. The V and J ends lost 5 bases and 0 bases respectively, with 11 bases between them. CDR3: CASSPRQISGANVLTF. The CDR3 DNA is TGTGCCAGCAGCCCCCGACAGATCTCTGGGGCCAACGTCCTGACTTTC.

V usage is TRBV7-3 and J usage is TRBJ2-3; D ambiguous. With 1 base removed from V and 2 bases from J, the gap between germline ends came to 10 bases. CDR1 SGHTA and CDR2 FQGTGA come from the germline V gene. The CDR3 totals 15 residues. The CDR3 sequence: CASSLNGGYTDTQYF. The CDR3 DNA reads TGTGCCAGCAGCTTAAATGGTGGATACACAGATACGCAGTATTTT.

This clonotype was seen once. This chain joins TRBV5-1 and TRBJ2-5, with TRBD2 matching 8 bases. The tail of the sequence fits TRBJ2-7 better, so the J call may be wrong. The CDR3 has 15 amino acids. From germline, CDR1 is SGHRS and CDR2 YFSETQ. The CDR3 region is CASSLEAGVRGEQYF. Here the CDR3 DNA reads TGCGCCAGCAGCTTGGAAGCGGGGGTACGTGGCGAGCAGTACTTC.

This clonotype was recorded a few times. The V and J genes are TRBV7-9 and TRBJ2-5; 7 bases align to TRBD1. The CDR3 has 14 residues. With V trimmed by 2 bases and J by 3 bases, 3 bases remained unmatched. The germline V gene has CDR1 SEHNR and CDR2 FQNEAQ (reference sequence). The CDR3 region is CASSLLGGEETQYF. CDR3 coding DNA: TGTGCCAGCAGCTTATTAGGGGGCGAAGAGACCCAGTACTTC.